The 17 T cell receptor beta chains reported below all come from one sample, sequenced in a study of blood T cells in healthy people across ages. The second PCR ran about 6 to 11 cycles with a sample-barcoded 5' primer and J-beta primers. Each CDR3 protein is one row after TCRdb ran MiXCR on the 5' RACE reads. This table holds more than 1,000,000 distinct CDR3 sequences, less than 25% found once. These data also featured in a second study, about T cells of mothers and their children.

The sequenced material came from blood. These TCRs come from a girl aged 2 to 10 in good health.

The chain carries TRBV4-2 and TRBJ1-3, with D possibly being TRBD1 (6 bases). The V gene lost 3 bases and the J gene lost 14 bases, with 14 bases spanning the gap. Germline CDR1 LGHNA, CDR2 YNFKEQ. The CDR3 extends over 12 amino acids. CDR3 loop: CASSHDGQSLYF. CDR3 DNA sequence: TGTGCCAGCAGCCACGATGGACAGTCCCTATATTTT.

This clonotype was seen more than once but under ten times. The V gene is TRBV4-3, the J gene TRBJ2-1, with 9 nucleotides matching TRBD2. This CDR3 is built from 18 residues. V lost 1 base and J lost 4; bases outside the gene matches: 11. Germline V CDR1 and CDR2: LGHNA, YSLEER. CDR3: CASSQGSVERGAYNEQFF. For the CDR3, the DNA is TGCGCCAGCAGCCAAGGGTCTGTTGAGCGGGGGGCTTACAATGAGCAGTTCTTC.

The chain carries TRBV7-2 and TRBJ1-2; D is possibly TRBD1 (6 bases). With 0 bases removed from V and 11 bases from J, the gap between germline ends came to 13 bases. The CDR3 loop spans 13 amino acids. Germline CDR1 and CDR2: SGHTA and FQGNSA. CDR3 nucleotides: TGTGCCAGCAGCTTAGCGCAACAGGGTTCATACACCTTC. Protein product: CASSLAQQGSYTF.

The chain uses TRBV20-1 and TRBJ1-4, with D perhaps TRBD1 (5 bases). Germline V gene lookup returns CDR1 DFQATT and CDR2 SNEGSKA (reference sequence). V was pared by 6 bases and J by 3 bases, with 14 bases between. This CDR3 is built from 14 residues. The CDR3 is CSAPPGPPNEKLFF. The CDR3 nucleotides are TGCAGTGCCCCACCGGGACCTCCTAATGAAAAACTGTTTTTT.

This clonotype was observed a handful of times. This rearrangement joins TRBV7-2 to TRBJ1-5; D is unclear. The ends were cut back, 4 bases at V and 11 bases at J, with 15 bases in the middle. CDR3 length equals 13 residues. Per the germline V gene, CDR1 is SGHTA and CDR2 is FQGNSA. CDR3 DNA: TGTGCCAGCAGCTCGGAATTGAAGCAGACCCAGCATTTT. Amino acid sequence: CASSSELKQTQHF. Complete variable domain (other parts from reference TRBV7-2 and TRBJ1-5): GAGVSQSPSNKVTEKGKDVELRCDPISGHTALYWYRQSLGQGLEFLIYFQGNSAPDKSGLPSDRFSAERTGGSVSTLTIQRTQQEDSAVYLCASSSELKQTQHFGDGTRLSIL.

The chain recombines TRBV28 with TRBJ2-5, with a possible D match to TRBD2 (5 bases). The J call may be wrong; the DNA end is better matched by TRBJ2-1. CDR1 and CDR2 (germline): MDHEN, SYDVKM. The CDR3 has 15 residues. The CDR3 here is CASSLGGEGGNEQFF. CDR3 DNA: TGTGCCAGCAGTTTGGGCGGAGAGGGCGGGAATGAGCAGTTCTTC.

In its sample, this clonotype was seen a few times. The genes are TRBV6-5 and TRBJ1-1; perhaps TRBD1 as D (5 bases). CDR3 length: 14 residues. Germline V gives CDR1 MNHEY, CDR2 SVGAGI. The ends were cut back, 1 base at V and 4 bases at J, with 10 bases in the middle. CDR3 in DNA: TGTGCCAGCAGTTACTGGGGGGACCGCACTGAAGCTTTCTTT. This gives the protein CASSYWGDRTEAFF.

This clonotype was counted many times. The V call is TRBV7-9, the J call TRBJ2-7; D unclear. CDR1 SEHNR and CDR2 FQNEAQ come from the germline V gene (reference sequence). There are 13 residues in the CDR3. The germline V and J ends were trimmed by 0 bases and 0 bases, with 3 bases remaining between them. The CDR3 loop is CASSLASSYEQYF. For the CDR3, the DNA is TGTGCCAGCAGCTTAGCGAGCTCCTACGAGCAGTACTTC.

The chain couples TRBV29-1 to TRBJ2-7; tentatively, D is TRBD1 or TRBD2 (6 bases each). The CDR3 spans 14 residues. Germline CDR1 and CDR2: SQVTM and ANQGSEA. Trimming stripped 4 bases from V and 4 bases from J, with 17 bases between. The CDR3 spells CSVAFFGGPYEQYF. In nucleotides, the CDR3 is TGCAGCGTTGCGTTTTTTGGGGGGCCGTACGAGCAGTACTTC.

This clonotype was seen just once. The rearrangement links TRBV6-5 to TRBJ2-3, with a possible D match to TRBD2 (6 bases). Trimming stripped 0 bases from V and 8 bases from J, with 9 bases between. Germline CDR1 and CDR2: MNHEY and SVGAGI. The CDR3 covers 13 residues. The CDR3 region has the DNA TGTGCCAGCAGTTACTCCTCCGGGGGTACGCAGTATTTT. Translating gives CASSYSSGGTQYF.

Only a few counts were recorded for this clonotype. The chain joins TRBV27 to TRBJ2-7; D uncertain. This CDR3 has 15 residues. V lost 2 bases and J lost 0, with 11 bases in between. CDR1 is MNHEY and CDR2 is SMNVEV in the germline V gene (reference sequence). The CDR3 DNA follows: TGTGCCAGCAGTTTAGAACTGTCCCGCTCCTACGAGCAGTACTTC. This sequence encodes CASSLELSRSYEQYF.

This clonotype was detected a few times. The V call is TRBV7-3, the J call TRBJ2-1, with no clear D. Looked up from germline, CDR1 is SGHTA and CDR2 is FQGTGA. This CDR3 comprises 11 residues. V was cut by 8 bases and J by 5 bases, with 7 bases left in between. The CDR3 coding sequence is TGTGCCAGCGGCATCAACAATGAGCAGTTCTTC. This translates into CASGINNEQFF.

This clonotype occurred a few times. The chain's CDR3 is CVSAVTYVEGEQYF. CDR3 nucleotide sequence: TGTGTCAGTGCGGTAACTTATGTGGAGGGCGAGCAGTACTTC. The rearrangement uses TRBV7-8 and TRBJ2-5; tentatively, D is TRBD2 (6 bases). With the DNA end fitting TRBJ2-7 better, the J assignment may be wrong. CDR1 is SGHVS and CDR2 is FQNEAQ in the germline V gene. The CDR3 covers 14 residues.

This chain joins TRBV7-9 and TRBJ2-2; D is uncertain. CDR3 size: 14 residues. Deletions cut 4 bases from V and 4 bases from J, with 10 bases between. In germline, CDR1 is SEHNR, CDR2 FQNEAQ (reference sequence). CDR3 protein: CASSWLRGTGELFF. The DNA of the CDR3 is TGTGCCAGCAGCTGGCTCAGAGGCACCGGGGAGCTGTTTTTT.

This clonotype was counted a few times. The chain couples TRBV5-8 to TRBJ1-2, with D unresolved. The V end was cut by 0 bases, the J end by 5 bases, with 14 bases between. The CDR3 covers 15 residues. The germline V gene encodes CDR1 SGHTS and CDR2 YDEGEE. In nucleotides, the CDR3 is TGTGCCAGCAGCTTGGGTCTAGGGCCTGAATATGGCTACACCTTC. Translation: CASSLGLGPEYGYTF.

This clonotype showed up just a few times. The chain combines TRBV28 with TRBJ2-5; 8 bases map to TRBD2. V was pared by 3 bases and J by 1 base, with 10 bases of the junction left unmatched. The V gene's germline CDR1 is MDHEN and CDR2 SYDVKM. The CDR3 contains 17 residues. As DNA, the CDR3 is TGTGCCAGCAGTTTGGAAGGTTGGCGGGAGGTCCAAGAGACCCAGTACTTC. The encoded protein is CASSLEGWREVQETQYF.

There are many counts of this clonotype. The chain joins TRBV5-1 to TRBJ2-1; no definite D call. CDR1 is SGHRS, CDR2 YFSETQ, per germline. The CDR3 is 14 amino acids. Trimming left V 0 bases short and J 0 bases short, with 4 bases between. The CDR3 DNA sequence: TGCGCCAGCAGCTTGGAGGTCTCCTACAATGAGCAGTTCTTC. Its translation: CASSLEVSYNEQFF.